The sample holds a few counts of the clone carrying this T cell receptor beta chain. What it binds is unknown. The germline V gene encodes CDR1 SGHRS and CDR2 YFSETQ. The CDR3 totals 18 residues. Trimming left V 0 bases short and J 5 bases short, with 20 bases between. This entry is derived from a study of response to subunit inactivated influenza vaccine. Study-wide points: The authors offered the suggestion that each seasonal influenza vaccination recruits few new T cells.

TCRdb re-called the RT-PCR reads with MiXCR, one entry per CDR3 protein. The table shows about 700,000 distinct CDR3 sequences, with about 15% occurring only once. This TCR came from a man aged 45 to 65 who received an inactivated influenza vaccine. The V and J genes are TRBV5-1 and TRBJ2-2; a possible D gene is TRBD1 (6 bases). The specimen was PBMCs from blood, collected 14 days before vaccination. The CDR3 sequence: CASSLGPFRQGPTGELFF. The CDR3 nucleotides are TGCGCCAGCAGCTTGGGGCCTTTTCGGCAGGGGCCGACCGGGGAGCTGTTTTTT.